This T cell receptor beta chain was sequenced during a study of Graves' ophthalmopathy and Graves' hyperthyroidism. The wider study: Peripheral blood sampling preceded any treatment and occurred at initial diagnosis. Study-level points and caveats: Its predictions of ophthalmopathy progression gave the model over 65% sensitivity and almost 75% specificity. The authors also found most expanded thyroid clonotypes above 0.001 frequency in blood.

The V and J ends lost 7 bases and 8 bases, in that order; junction bases with no gene match: 13. Germline CDR1 is DFQATT and CDR2 is SNEGSKA (reference sequence). The CDR3 runs to 13 residues. RNA served as the template for amplifying TCR beta CDR3 regions. An initial RT-PCR round employing HTBI primers preceded a second-round multiplex PCR. TCRdb used MiXCR to reprocess the multiplex PCR reads, holding one entry per CDR3 protein. The data hold around 40,000 distinct CDR3 sequences, with about 51% observed a single time. In this sample, this clonotype is medium-sized. No antigen is known for it. Sequencing input: peripheral blood. This chain links TRBV20-1 with TRBJ1-2; 7 bases agree with TRBD1. The receptor was derived from an adult man with Graves' ophthalmopathy. The CDR3 DNA sequence: TGCAGTGTTCGAACCGACAGGGACAACGGCTACACCTTC. Translated: CSVRTDRDNGYTF.